Sequencing of this TCR beta chain was carried out in a study of T-cell memory formation after mild COVID-19. Notes on the study in general: Largely, contracting CD4+ clones fell within CM and EM, and contracting CD8+ clones within EMRA.

MiXCR, applied by TCRdb to the 5' RACE reads, yields one record per CDR3 protein. The table includes approximately 300,000 distinct CDR3 sequences, roughly 15% detected once. CDR3 size: 17 residues. V shed 2 bases and J 5 bases; nucleotides not matched to a gene: 15. CDR1 SGHDT and CDR2 YYEEEE come from the germline V gene. For this clonotype: Its antigen remains unknown.

Sequencing was carried out using PBMCs or a T cell subset sorted from them (not recorded which). V gene TRBV5-6 combines with J gene TRBJ2-5, with TRBD1 matching 7 bases. The TCR originated in a man aged 18-30 years who had mild COVID-19 (a few samples of this study predate the infection). Cell type and time point are not known. CDR3 region: CASSFGIGGLDWETQYF. The DNA of the CDR3 is TGTGCCAGCAGCTTTGGCATAGGGGGCCTAGATTGGGAGACCCAGTACTTC.